This TCR beta chain was sequenced in a study of vaccination effects on CD4 cells after COVID-19 (dated by TCRdb to between 2022 and 2023). In the study overall: Participants received two doses of either the BNT162b2 or the mRNA-1273 mRNA SARS-CoV-2 vaccine. In the study, cultures from other donors were sequenced using the Oncomine TCR Beta short-read assay on an Illumina iSeq 100. Altogether, around eleven COVID-19 convalescent patients and several SARS-CoV-2-naive healthy vaccine recipients made up the full study. In both COVID-19 convalescent patients and infection-naive vaccine recipients, the study compared SARS-CoV-2 spike-specific CD4+ TCR repertoires from before mRNA vaccination with those from after it.

The library relied on the immunoSEQ multiplex PCR assay. DNA from the cultured, isolated CD4+ T cells was subjected to TCR beta CDR3 sequencing. For the original study's pipeline: The analysis removed non-productive TCR sequences, trimmed reads to the CDR3 region, and retained only CDR3s that were 7 or more amino acids long. Antigen-specific clonotypes were identified with the MANAFEST web app by comparing expansion in peptide wells against reference cultures. For clones to be considered positive, expansion at FDR<0.05 versus reference and all other wells, an odds ratio above 5, and a frequency above 0.1% in two replicate wells were required. A clonotype was defined as cross-reactive if the clonotype was significantly expanded both in SARS-CoV-2 spike wells and in at least one common cold coronavirus spike condition. Levenshtein distance calculated with the stringdist R package was used to assess CDR3 similarity, and unrooted trees were constructed with ape in R 3.6.1. TCRdb provides this immuneACCESS table in a form limited to in-frame rearrangements. Some clones are lacking; in checked studies, under half of them reflect an unresolved V gene, and why the rest are absent is not known. The V and J calls and clone size are taken from that table; D and trimming were inferred from the DNA. For this sample there are tens of thousands of clones; 55% to 75% appear just once. The top ten clones comprise roughly 25% of the sample.

V and J are truncated by 0 bases and 4 bases respectively, leaving an intervening sequence of 7 bases. The CDR3 spans 14 residues, from the cysteine through the phenylalanine. Of all the DNA, just the CDR3 is kept, 42 bases in frame from base 1. CDR1 MNHEY and CDR2 SVGEGT were looked up in the germline V gene. The ViraFEST assay stimulated PBMC with viral peptide pools and then used TCR sequencing to identify antigen-specific CD4+ T cell clonotypes by expansion. After approximately 11 days of culture, CD4+ T cells were isolated with the EasySep CD4+ T cell isolation kit. The absence of prior SARS-CoV-2 infection in healthy vaccine recipients was confirmed by negative nucleocapsid antibodies before and after vaccination. A few million PBMC per well were cultured with approximately 10 ug/ml peptides in IMDM containing about 5% human AB serum, around 9.7 IU/ml IL-2 and gentamicin. Half of the culture medium was replaced with fresh IL-2-containing medium on days 3 and 7. Each peptide stimulation condition was cultured in triplicate wells unless otherwise noted. PBMC were separated from whole blood using Ficoll-Paque Plus gradient centrifugation and were then either cryopreserved at -140C or used fresh. Overlapping peptide pools spanned the spike proteins of SARS-CoV-2 and the common cold coronaviruses HCoV-NL63, HCoV-OC43 and HCoV-229E. Genomic DNA was extracted from cultured CD4+ T cells with the QIAamp micro DNA kit.

The investigation overall reported the following: Marked clonal contraction was observed in both infection-induced and vaccine-induced clones at late post-vaccination timepoints, consistent with waning T cell responses. The study was limited by a small number of convalescent patients and lacked early post-infection timepoints. Among healthy vaccine recipients, nearly all vaccine-induced clones were SARS-CoV-2 mono-reactive, and just 1 of 255 was cross-reactive with common cold coronaviruses.

Turning to this clone: Its specific antigen is unknown. No base qualities exist here, and no much larger clone lies one base off it.

This sequence uses TRBV6-2 or TRBV6-3 and TRBJ2-4, and possibly TRBD2, on 5 matching bases. This receptor was identified in a human donor who received a COVID-19 vaccine. Sequencing used CD4+ T cells from PBMCs cultured with HCoV-OC43 spike peptides, obtained before COVID-19 vaccination. The cell subset or site label, read with the paper, signifies: HCoV-OC43 spike overlapping peptide pool stimulation. The DNA sequence is TGTGCCAGCAGTTACTCTGGGAGTAAAAACATTCAGTACTTC. It specifies CASSYSGSKNIQYF.